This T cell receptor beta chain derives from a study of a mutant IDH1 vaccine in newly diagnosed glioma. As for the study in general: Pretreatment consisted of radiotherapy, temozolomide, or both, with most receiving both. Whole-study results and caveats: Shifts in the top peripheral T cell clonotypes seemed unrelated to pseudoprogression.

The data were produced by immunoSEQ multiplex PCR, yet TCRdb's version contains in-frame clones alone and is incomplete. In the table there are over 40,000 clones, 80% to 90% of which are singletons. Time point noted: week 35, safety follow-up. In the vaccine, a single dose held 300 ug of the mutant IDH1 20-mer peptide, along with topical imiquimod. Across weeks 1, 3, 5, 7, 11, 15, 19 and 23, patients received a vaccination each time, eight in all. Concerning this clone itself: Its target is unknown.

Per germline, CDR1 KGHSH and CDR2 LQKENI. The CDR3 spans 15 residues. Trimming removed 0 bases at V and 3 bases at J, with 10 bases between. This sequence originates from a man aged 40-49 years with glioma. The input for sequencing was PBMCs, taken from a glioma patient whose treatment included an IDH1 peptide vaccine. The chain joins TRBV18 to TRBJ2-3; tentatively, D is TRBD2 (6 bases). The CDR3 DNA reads TGTGCCAGCTCACCACCGAGCGGGCCGACAGATACGCAGTATTTT. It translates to CASSPPSGPTDTQYF.